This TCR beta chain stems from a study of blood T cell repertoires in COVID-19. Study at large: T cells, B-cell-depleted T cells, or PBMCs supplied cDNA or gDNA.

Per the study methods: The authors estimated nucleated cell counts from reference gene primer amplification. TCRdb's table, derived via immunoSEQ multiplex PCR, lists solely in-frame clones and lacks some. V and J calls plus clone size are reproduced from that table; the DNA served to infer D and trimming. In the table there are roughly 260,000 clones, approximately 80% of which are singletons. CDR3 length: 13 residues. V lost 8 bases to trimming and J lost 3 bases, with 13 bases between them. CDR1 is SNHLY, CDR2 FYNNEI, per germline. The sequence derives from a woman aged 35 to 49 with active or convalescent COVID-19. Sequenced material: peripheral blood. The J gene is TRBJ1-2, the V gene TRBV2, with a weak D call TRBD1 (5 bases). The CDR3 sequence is CASLGGRDYGYTF. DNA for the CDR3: TGTGCCAGCCTGGGGGGTCGGGACTATGGCTACACCTTC.